This T cell receptor beta chain was retrieved from a study of chemoradiotherapy in HPV16-positive cancers. Data came from immunoSEQ multiplex PCR; TCRdb stores just in-frame clones and leaves some out. This table holds around 5,400 clones, about 85% found once. Germline V gene lookup returns CDR1 WSHSY and CDR2 SAAADI. V was trimmed by 6 bases and J by 2 bases, leaving 17 bases between them. The CDR3 length is 15 residues. Over chemoradiotherapy, repertoires were sampled more than once. The TCR comes from a human donor with HPV-associated anogenital cancer. The chain combines TRBV10-2 with TRBJ2-7; possibly TRBD1 or TRBD2 for D (7 bases each). This sample comprised tumor tissue, obtained from a patient who underwent chemoradiotherapy. The CDR3 protein is CASRHTGDYPYEQYF. CDR3 DNA: TGCGCCAGCAGGCACACAGGGGACTACCCCTACGAGCAGTACTTC.